Listed below are T cell receptor beta chains from one sample, sequenced in a study of T-cell reconstitution after alpha-beta-depleted transplantation in children. From the PCR reads, TCRdb called clonotypes with MiXCR, one entry per CDR3 protein. The sample has 490,000 or so distinct CDR3 sequences, around 13% seen once; the top ten hold about 5.6%. Sequencing was performed on PBMCs from the stem cell graft donor, taken from the stem cell graft. The origin of the receptors is a human donor who donated a stem cell graft to a child with combined immunodeficiency. Both conserved end residues are part of each CDR3. Fields, in order: clone size, J gene, D gene, V gene, CDR3 protein, CDR3 DNA. D genes are given only for firm matches. Clone size is shown for a subset of rows, as once, few, many or a class of expanded clone.

NA | TRBJ2-7 | NA | TRBV7-9 | CASSSTGTPLREQYF | TGTGCCAGCAGTTCCACAGGGACCCCCCTACGAGAGCAGTACTTC
few | TRBJ2-3 | TRBD2 | TRBV4-1 | CASSPRPGTSGRATDTQYF | TGCGCCAGCAGCCCCCGTCCCGGGACTAGCGGGAGGGCCACAGATACGCAGTATTTT
NA | TRBJ2-7 | NA | TRBV6-2/TRBV6-3 | CASSYELNHYEQYF | TGTGCCAGCAGTTACGAACTCAACCACTACGAGCAGTACTTC
NA | TRBJ2-5 | NA | TRBV6-2/TRBV6-3 | CASSYSRQDDQETQYF | TGTGCCAGCAGTTACTCAAGACAGGACGACCAAGAGACCCAGTACTTC
few | TRBJ2-2 | NA | TRBV12-3/TRBV12-4 | CASSLKGVSTGELFF | TGTGCCAGCAGTTTAAAGGGGGTCTCCACCGGGGAGCTGTTTTTT
NA | TRBJ1-2 | TRBD1 | TRBV5-1 | CASSLNRQGPNYGYTF | TGCGCCAGCAGCTTAAACCGACAGGGGCCAAACTATGGCTACACCTTC
few | TRBJ1-1 | NA | TRBV30 | CAWSSPRRNTEAFF | TGTGCCTGGAGTAGCCCGCGGAGGAACACTGAAGCTTTCTTT
once | TRBJ2-4 | TRBD2 | TRBV11-1 | CASSFERDGVGAKNIQYF | TGTGCCAGCAGCTTTGAGCGGGATGGTGTTGGAGCCAAAAACATTCAGTACTTC
few | TRBJ2-3 | TRBD2 | TRBV28 | CASSPSGVSTDTQYF | TGTGCCAGCAGCCCTAGCGGGGTAAGCACAGATACGCAGTATTTT
many | TRBJ1-5 | NA | TRBV12-3/TRBV12-4 | CASSLAGSNQPQHF | TGTGCTAGCAGCTTAGCGGGATCCAATCAGCCCCAGCATTTT
many | TRBJ2-2 | TRBD2 | TRBV20-1 | CSAGTSGRPGTGELFF | TGCAGTGCTGGGACTAGCGGGAGGCCTGGCACCGGGGAGCTGTTTTTT
few | TRBJ2-5 | NA | TRBV7-7 | CASSPLSVLETQYF | TGTGCTAGCAGCCCCCTCTCTGTGCTAGAGACCCAGTACTTC
few | TRBJ2-7 | TRBD1 | TRBV5-1 | CASSWDRAEGQYF | TGCGCCAGCAGCTGGGACAGGGCGGAGGGGCAGTACTTC
NA | TRBJ2-3 | TRBD2 | TRBV7-3 | CASSFDRGRSDTQYF | TGTGCCAGCAGCTTCGATCGCGGGAGGTCCGATACGCAGTATTTT
NA | TRBJ2-7 | TRBD1 | TRBV3-1 | CASSQSPGQGLLEQYF | TGTGCCAGCAGCCAATCTCCGGGACAGGGCCTACTTGAGCAGTACTTC